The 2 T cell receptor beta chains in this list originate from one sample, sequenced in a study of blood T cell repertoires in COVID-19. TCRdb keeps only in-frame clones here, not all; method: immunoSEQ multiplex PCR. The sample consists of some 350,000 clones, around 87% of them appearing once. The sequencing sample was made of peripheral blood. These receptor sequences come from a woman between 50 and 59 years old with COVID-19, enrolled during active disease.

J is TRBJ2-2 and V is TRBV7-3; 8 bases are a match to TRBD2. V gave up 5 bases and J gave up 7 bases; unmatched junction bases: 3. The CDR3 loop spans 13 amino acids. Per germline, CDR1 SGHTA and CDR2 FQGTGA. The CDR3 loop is CASSPGGGGELFF. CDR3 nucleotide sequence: TGTGCCAGCAGCCCCGGGGGGGGCGGGGAGCTGTTTTTT.

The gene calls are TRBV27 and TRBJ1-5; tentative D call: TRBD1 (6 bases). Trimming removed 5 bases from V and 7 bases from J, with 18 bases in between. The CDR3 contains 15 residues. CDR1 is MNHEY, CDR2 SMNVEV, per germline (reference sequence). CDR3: CASSPEDRSYQPQHF. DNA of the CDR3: TGTGCCAGCAGTCCCGAGGACAGATCTTACCAGCCCCAGCATTTT.